This T cell receptor beta chain came from a study of cytotoxic CD8 clonotypes in ibrutinib-treated CLL (dated by TCRdb to about 2021). Regarding the complete study: The cohort had ten to twelve relapsed/refractory and around 14 treatment-naive patients; 17 to 18 were IGHV unmutated. Partial responses were observed in about 25 patients and complete responses in 2; after a median follow-up of around 68 months, remission was maintained in roughly 14 patients and progression was observed in approximately 12. The response samples were drawn at a median of 12 months into treatment, with a range of about 6 to 40 months. Samples averaged approximately 240,000 productive templates and more than 85,000 productive rearrangements. Longitudinal samples were obtainable from 26 of the 86 participants in the trial. Cryopreserved peripheral blood mononuclear cells were collected before treatment, at response, and at either disease progression or sustained remission. Patients were still on ibrutinib when every remission and progressive disease sample was collected.

Taken from the germline V gene, the CDR1 and CDR2 loops are MNHEY and SVGAGI. Trimmed from V: 5 bases; trimmed from J: 3 bases; junction bases lacking a gene match: 3. The CDR3 runs 13 residues from the cysteine to the phenylalanine. CDR3 DNA is the only sequence kept; it has 39 bases, read in frame from the first base. The time point label here, explained by the study, means: approximately twelve months on ibrutinib. For TCR beta library preparation, approximately 2 micrograms of genomic DNA were extracted from the cryopreserved PBMCs. Longitudinal blood samples from CLL patients receiving ibrutinib monotherapy were subjected to high-throughput TCR beta sequencing. The patients were enrolled in a single-center, open-label phase 2 trial of ibrutinib monotherapy. On this clone: What antigen it recognizes has not been identified. There are no base qualities to consult, and no much larger clone falls within one base.

Broader findings and caveats from the paper: An increase in clonality was observed at ibrutinib response, with clonality remaining stable during sustained remission and falling back toward baseline at progression. Sampling times were not matched between patients in sustained remission and patients whose disease was progressing, and lymph node repertoires were not examined. Baseline clonality exceeded that of age-matched healthy donors and correlated strongly with circulating CD8+ T-cell counts. Public clonotypes were found to be uncommon and were observed to contract or remain stable during treatment; the increase in clonality was shown to reflect expansion of private clonotypes at ibrutinib response.

Each clonotype received, on average, around 9.6x coverage in deep resolution sequencing performed on a MiSeq, where the target depth lay between 1 in 1 million and 1 in 200,000 T cells. TCR beta libraries were generated with the immunoSEQ hsTCRB Kit. Turning to the authors' computational methods: ImmunoSEQ Data Assistant and ImmunoSEQ Analyzer were used for data analysis, and V, D and J genes were assigned according to IMGT definitions. Clonality, with values ranging from 0 to 1, was calculated as one minus the normalized Shannon entropy of productive rearrangement frequencies. Only overrepresented clonotypes making up at least 0.05% of each patient's repertoire were included in the public clonotype analysis. Some 13 age-matched healthy donor repertoires from immuneACCESS were used as controls for clonality. As stored in TCRdb, this immuneACCESS dataset retains in-frame rearrangements with V and J assigned. A fraction of the clones does not appear; measured against another copy, unresolved V genes explain less than half of the discrepancy, and the remainder lacks a known reason. The DNA gave D and trimming, while V, J and clone size come from that table. The sample yields over 110,000 clones; 91% were counted once. Roughly a tenth of the sample goes to the ten largest clones.

The source of this sequence is a human donor with chronic lymphocytic leukemia. The material was PBMCs, obtained after 12 months of ibrutinib treatment. The V gene is TRBV6-5 and the J gene is TRBJ2-7; 8 central nucleotides agree with TRBD2. The CDR3 protein sequence reads: CASSPAGDYEQYF. The bases are TGTGCCAGCAGTCCAGCGGGAGACTACGAGCAGTACTTC.